These 11 T cell receptor delta chains were all obtained from the same sample, sequenced in a study of Vδ1+ human thymocytes. Findings and caveats of the study: Thymic TRG and TRD repertoires appeared highly polyclonal, with Gaussian CDR3 length distributions.

Extracted RNA was reverse transcribed into cDNA. Multiplex PCR used pooled V-gene forward primers and a constant-region reverse primer to amplify CDR3s. TCRdb re-identified clones in the multiplex PCR reads via CATT. The table lists about 75,000 delta-chain clones, around 34% of them singletons. No antigen is known for these receptors. Sequenced: Vdelta1+ gamma-delta thymocytes from the thymus. Subset indicated: FACS-sorted CD3+ TCRalphabeta- TCRVdelta1+ TCRVdelta2- thymocytes. The receptors stem from a boy under two years old who had congenital heart surgery.

The chain links TRDV1 to TRDJ1; unclear D gene. Germline assignment: CDR1 TSWWSYY and CDR2 QGS. The CDR3 totals 16 residues. V was pared by 2 bases and J by 0 bases, with 13 bases between. This CDR3 is CALGETSAADTDKLIF. The CDR3 nucleotides read TGTGCTCTTGGGGAAACATCGGCGGCCGACACCGATAAACTCATCTTT.

The chain recombines TRDV1 with TRDJ1, with 13 bases aligning to TRDD3. CDR1 TSWWSYY and CDR2 QGS come from the germline V gene. V was pared by 8 bases and J by 0 bases, with 15 bases of the junction left unmatched. The CDR3 contains 19 residues. CDR3 in DNA: TGTGCTCTTATCCTACCTTACTGGGGGATACGCGGGGACACCGATAAACTCATCTTT. Translation gives CALILPYWGIRGDTDKLIF.

A note on this clone: The junction and the germline gene differ at one end; a read error may be behind it. The gene calls are TRDV1 and TRDJ1; TRDD3 aligns across 11 bases. The CDR3 has 16 residues. The germline V gene has CDR1 TSWWSYY and CDR2 QGS. CDR3 sequence: CALGDSYDGGYGKLIF. In DNA, the CDR3 is TGTGCTCTTGGGGACTCCTACGATGGGGGATACGGTAAACTCATCTTC.

This clone was observed a handful of times. The chain links TRDV1 to TRDJ1; 10 nucleotides align to TRDD3. The CDR3 has 21 residues. V lost 1 base, J lost 0 bases, and 17 bases stayed unmatched. Germline V gene lookup returns CDR1 TSWWSYY and CDR2 QGS. In DNA form, the CDR3 reads TGTGCTCTTGGGGAACAGGGTGCATCCTCGTACTGGGGGATGTACACCGATAAACTCATCTTT. It specifies CALGEQGASSYWGMYTDKLIF.

The chain combines TRDV1 with TRDJ1, with D tentatively TRDD3 (5 bases). This CDR3 is built from 17 residues. CDR1 and CDR2 (germline): TSWWSYY, QGS. V was trimmed by 3 bases and J by 3 bases, leaving 20 bases between them. The CDR3: CALGDPLIHGDPDKLIF. CDR3 in DNA: TGTGCTCTTGGGGACCCTCTAATTCACGGGGACCCCGATAAACTCATCTTT.

This clone was counted only a few times. Other nucleotide sequences from this sample produce the same CDR3. The chain employs TRDV2 and TRDJ1, with D uncertain. Trimming removed 7 bases from V and 2 bases from J, with 7 bases in between. Germline lookup yields CDR1 GEAIGNYY and CDR2 EKD. CDR3 size: 11 residues. The CDR3 sequence is CACDPTDKLIF. CDR3 bases: TGTGCCTGCGACCCTACCGATAAACTCATCTTT.

This clone was seen more than once but under ten times. This rearrangement joins TRDV1 to TRDJ1; TRDD3 aligns across 8 bases. Unmatched junction bases numbered 13, after V lost 1 base and J lost 0 bases. From germline, CDR1 is TSWWSYY and CDR2 QGS. The CDR3 length is 19 residues. CDR3 sequence reads: CALGERHWGLHDYTDKLIF. DNA of the CDR3: TGTGCTCTTGGGGAACGTCACTGGGGGCTTCACGACTACACCGATAAACTCATCTTT.

The chain uses TRDV1 and TRDJ1; TRDD3 matches at 9 bases. J lost 2 bases, V lost 4 bases, and 17 bases had no gene match. The CDR3 is 19 amino acids. Germline V lookup: CDR1 TSWWSYY, CDR2 QGS. CDR3 region: CALGVLPKLGESLTDKLIF. The CDR3 nucleotides are TGTGCTCTTGGGGTCCTTCCAAAACTGGGGGAGAGTTTAACCGATAAACTCATCTTT.

The chain couples TRDV1 to TRDJ1; TRDD3 matches 11 bases. CDR1 is TSWWSYY and CDR2 is QGS in the germline V gene. The junction had 16 bases not matched to a gene; V was cut back by 2 bases and J by 2 bases. The CDR3 runs to 20 residues. CDR3 coding DNA: TGTGCTCTTGGGGAATGTTTCTCTACGTACTGGGGGATAGTAACCGATAAACTCATCTTT. Its protein product is CALGECFSTYWGIVTDKLIF.

This clone was seen more than once but under ten times. The V gene is TRDV1, the J gene TRDJ1, with a possible D match to TRDD2 (6 bases). CDR1 is TSWWSYY and CDR2 is QGS in the germline V gene. The germline V and J ends were trimmed by 2 bases and 2 bases, with 36 bases remaining between them. This CDR3 is 23 amino acids long. The CDR3: CALGENTAFPPYSGNRGTDKLIF. Written as DNA, the CDR3 is TGTGCTCTTGGGGAAAACACCGCCTTCCCCCCATATTCGGGCAACCGCGGTACCGATAAACTCATCTTT.

The sample holds a few counts of this clone. The V and J genes are TRDV1 and TRDJ1, with 9 nucleotides matching TRDD2. Germline assignment: CDR1 TSWWSYY and CDR2 QGS. The CDR3 contains 21 residues. V shed 0 bases and J 4 bases; nucleotides not matched to a gene: 21. The CDR3 DNA reads TGTGCTCTTGGGGAACTAGGCCTTCCTACCCCATCTGGGGACCTCCTCGATAAACTCATCTTT. It yields the protein CALGELGLPTPSGDLLDKLIF.